These T cell receptor beta chains were read from a single sample in a study of blood T cell repertoires in COVID-19. Clones were read by immunoSEQ multiplex PCR, and TCRdb kept only the in-frame ones, dropping some. This sample has approximately 100,000 clones; about 85% occur once, and the top ten carry approximately 3.1%. Input material: peripheral blood. The receptors come from a man aged 50-59 years in a cohort sampled during active COVID-19. CDR3s include the opening cysteine and the closing phenylalanine or tryptophan. The D gene is left open where the match is weak. Rows give clone size only sometimes, using once, few, many, or a class for an expanded clone.

TRBD1	TRBJ1-5	TRBV19	12	.	TGTGCCAGTCGGACAGGGGAACAGCCCCAGCATTTT	CASRTGEQPQHF
TRBD1	TRBJ2-5	TRBV11-3	15	.	TGTGCCAGCAGCCGGCCACTACAGGGGTCAGAGACCCAGTACTTC	CASSRPLQGSETQYF
.	TRBJ1-1	TRBV9	12	.	TGTGCCAGCCGGTCCCGGGACACTGAAGCTTTCTTT	CASRSRDTEAFF
TRBD2	TRBJ2-7	TRBV19	14	.	TGTGCCAGTAGTCGGGGGGGAAACTCCTACGAGCAGTACTTC	CASSRGGNSYEQYF
.	TRBJ2-4	TRBV2	17	.	TGTGCCAGCAGTGCGCAGGGAATAGGGTTAGCCAAAAACATTCAGTACTTC	CASSAQGIGLAKNIQYF
TRBD1	TRBJ1-5	TRBV19	15	.	TGTGCCAGTAGTTTAGGGACAGGGAGCAATCAGCCCCAGCATTTT	CASSLGTGSNQPQHF
.	TRBJ2-2	TRBV5-6	15	.	TGTGCCAGCAGCTTGGCAGGGCCCAAGTCAGGGGAGCTGTTTTTT	CASSLAGPKSGELFF
.	TRBJ1-3	TRBV7-2	18	.	TGTGCCAGCAGCTTAGTTTCGGTTGGTTCCCTCTCTGGAAACACCATATATTTT	CASSLVSVGSLSGNTIYF
.	TRBJ1-2	TRBV11-2	16	.	TGTGCCAGCAGTCAACCCCCCGACACCGTTAACTATGGCTACACCTTC	CASSQPPDTVNYGYTF
TRBD1	TRBJ1-2	TRBV5-1	15	.	TGCGCCAGCAGCCTCCCGGGACAGGGGACGAGCGGCTACACCTTC	CASSLPGQGTSGYTF
TRBD2	TRBJ2-1	TRBV7-2	17	.	TGTGCCAGCAGCCTCGGGGTAGCGGGGGGACCTTACAATGAGCAGTTCTTC	CASSLGVAGGPYNEQFF
TRBD2	TRBJ2-5	TRBV7-9	14	once	TGTGCCAGCAGCATAGCGGGGGGCCAAGAGACCCAGTACTTC	CASSIAGGQETQYF
.	TRBJ2-2	TRBV7-3	17	once	TGTGCCAGCAGCTTACTGGACAGCCGATCGAACACCGGGGAGCTGTTTTTT	CASSLLDSRSNTGELFF
TRBD2	TRBJ2-1	TRBV11-2	19	.	TGTGCCAGCAGCTTAGATCCCCGGACTAGCGGGGGGGCAAGTAATGAGCAGTTCTTC	CASSLDPRTSGGASNEQFF
.	TRBJ1-3	TRBV18	15	.	TGTGCCAGCTCACCACAGGGGCACTCTGGAAACACCATATATTTT	CASSPQGHSGNTIYF
TRBD1	TRBJ2-5	TRBV27	16	.	TGTGCCAGCAGTCGCTACCGGGACAGGACACAAGAGACCCAGTACTTC	CASSRYRDRTQETQYF
TRBD1	TRBJ1-2	TRBV15	18	.	TGTGCCACCAGCAGAGATCGGACAGGGAGGGGGCCCAACTATGGCTACACCTTC	CATSRDRTGRGPNYGYTF
TRBD1	TRBJ1-6	TRBV18	14	.	TGTGCCAGCTCACCGAACAGGGGGCCTTCACCCCTCCACTTT	CASSPNRGPSPLHF
.	TRBJ2-7	TRBV24-1	12	.	TGTGCCACCAGTAGGGGTCTCGACGAGCAGTACTTC	CATSRGLDEQYF
.	TRBJ1-2	TRBV5-6	16	.	TGTGCCAGCAGCCGTCGCGACACAGGGTTTTTTAGTGGCTACACCTTC	CASSRRDTGFFSGYTF
.	TRBJ2-1	TRBV19	13	.	TGTGCCAGTACCTTGCCCGGGTACGATGAGCAGTTCTTC	CASTLPGYDEQFF
TRBD2	TRBJ2-2	TRBV10-3	16	.	TGTGCCATCAGCAAGGGGACTAGCGGAGACACCGGGGAGCTGTTTTTT	CAISKGTSGDTGELFF